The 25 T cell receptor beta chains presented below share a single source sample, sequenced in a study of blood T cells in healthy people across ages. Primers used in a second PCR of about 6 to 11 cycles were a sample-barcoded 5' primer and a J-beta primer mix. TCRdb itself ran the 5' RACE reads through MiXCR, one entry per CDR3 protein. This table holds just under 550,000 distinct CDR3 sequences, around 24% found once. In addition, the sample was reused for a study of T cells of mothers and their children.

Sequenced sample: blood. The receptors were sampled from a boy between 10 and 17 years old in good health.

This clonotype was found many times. In DNA form, the CDR3 reads TGTGCCAGCAGCCTCCGCCCCTACGAGCAGTACTTC. Its translation: CASSLRPYEQYF. The genes are TRBV3-1 and TRBJ2-7; D gene ambiguous. Germline values: CDR1 LGHDT, CDR2 YNNKEL (reference sequence). Trimming pared 4 bases from V and 2 bases from J, leaving 6 bases between. This CDR3 has 12 amino acids.

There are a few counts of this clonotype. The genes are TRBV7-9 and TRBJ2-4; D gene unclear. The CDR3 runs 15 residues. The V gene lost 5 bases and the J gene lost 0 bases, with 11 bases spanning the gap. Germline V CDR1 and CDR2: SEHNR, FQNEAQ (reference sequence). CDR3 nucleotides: TGTGCCAGCAGCCCATCTAAAGAAGCCAAAAACATTCAGTACTTC. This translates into CASSPSKEAKNIQYF.

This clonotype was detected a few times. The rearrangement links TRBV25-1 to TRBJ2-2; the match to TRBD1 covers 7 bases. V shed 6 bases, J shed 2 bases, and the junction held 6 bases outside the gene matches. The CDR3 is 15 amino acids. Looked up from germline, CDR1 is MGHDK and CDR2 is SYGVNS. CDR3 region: CASSWGQTNTGELFF. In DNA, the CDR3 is TGTGCCAGCAGCTGGGGACAGACCAACACCGGGGAGCTGTTTTTT.

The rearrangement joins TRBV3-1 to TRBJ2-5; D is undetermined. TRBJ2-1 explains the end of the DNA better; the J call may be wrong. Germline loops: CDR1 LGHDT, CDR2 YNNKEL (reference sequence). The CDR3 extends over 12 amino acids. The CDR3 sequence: CASSSRYNEQFF. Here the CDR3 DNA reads TGTGCCAGCAGCTCTCGATACAATGAGCAGTTCTTC.

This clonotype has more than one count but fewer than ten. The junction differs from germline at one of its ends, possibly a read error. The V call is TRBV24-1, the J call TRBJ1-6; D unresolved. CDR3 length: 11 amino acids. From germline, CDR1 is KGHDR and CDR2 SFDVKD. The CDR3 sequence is CAGPHRPIPPF. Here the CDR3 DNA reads TGTGCCGGCCCCCATCGGCCGATTCCTCCTTTT.

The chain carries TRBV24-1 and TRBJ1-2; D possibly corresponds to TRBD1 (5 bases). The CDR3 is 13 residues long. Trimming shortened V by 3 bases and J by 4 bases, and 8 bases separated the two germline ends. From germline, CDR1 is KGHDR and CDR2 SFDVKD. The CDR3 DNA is TGTGCCACCAGTGATGGGCAGGGCTATGGCTACACCTTC. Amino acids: CATSDGQGYGYTF.

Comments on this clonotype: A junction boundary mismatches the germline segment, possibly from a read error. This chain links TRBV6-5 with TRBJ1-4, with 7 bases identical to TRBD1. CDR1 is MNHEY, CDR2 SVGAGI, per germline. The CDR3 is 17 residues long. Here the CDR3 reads CASSLPPTGATNERLFF. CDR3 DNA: TGTGCCAGCAGTTTACCTCCCACAGGGGCGACTAATGAAAGACTGTTTTTT.

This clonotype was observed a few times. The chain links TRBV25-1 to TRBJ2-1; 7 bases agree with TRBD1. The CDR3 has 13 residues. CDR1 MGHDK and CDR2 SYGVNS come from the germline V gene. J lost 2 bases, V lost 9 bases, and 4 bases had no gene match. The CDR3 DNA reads TGTGCCAGTGAGGACAGGACCTACAATGAGCAGTTCTTC. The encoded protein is CASEDRTYNEQFF.

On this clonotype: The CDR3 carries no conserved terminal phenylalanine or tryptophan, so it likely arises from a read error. The CDR3 nucleotides are TGTGCCAGCAGTTGGGACAGGGGAAACACTGAAGCTTTCCTT. This codes for CASSWDRGNTEAFL. V usage is TRBV6-1 and J usage is TRBJ1-1; TRBD1 agrees at 10 bases. The CDR3 loop spans 14 amino acids. The V and J ends lost 5 bases and 2 bases, in that order; junction bases with no gene match: 2. Germline V gene lookup returns CDR1 MNHNS and CDR2 SASEGT.

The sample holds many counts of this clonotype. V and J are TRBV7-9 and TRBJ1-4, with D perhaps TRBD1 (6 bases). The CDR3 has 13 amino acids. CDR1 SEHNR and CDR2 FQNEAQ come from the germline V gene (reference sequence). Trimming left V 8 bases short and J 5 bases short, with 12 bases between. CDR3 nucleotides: TGTGCCAGCTCCCGTGGGGGCAATGAAAAACTGTTTTTT. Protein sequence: CASSRGGNEKLFF.

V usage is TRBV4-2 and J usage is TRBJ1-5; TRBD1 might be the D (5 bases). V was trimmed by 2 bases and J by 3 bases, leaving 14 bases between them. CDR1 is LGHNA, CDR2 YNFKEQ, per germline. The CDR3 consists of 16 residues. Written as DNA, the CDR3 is TGTGCCAGCAGCCAAACTAAAACAGGCAACAATCAGCCCCAGCATTTT. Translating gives CASSQTKTGNNQPQHF.

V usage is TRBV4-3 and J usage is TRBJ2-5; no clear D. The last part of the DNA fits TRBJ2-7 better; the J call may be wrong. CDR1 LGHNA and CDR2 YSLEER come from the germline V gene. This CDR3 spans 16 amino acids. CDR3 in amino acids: CASSQEATFLSYEQYF. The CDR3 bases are TGCGCCAGCAGCCAAGAAGCGACTTTCTTATCCTACGAGCAGTACTTC.

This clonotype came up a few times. The CDR3 sequence: CASTPRGADYEQYF. The CDR3 coding sequence is TGTGCCAGCACCCCCAGGGGGGCAGACTACGAGCAGTACTTC. The V gene is TRBV5-6, the J gene TRBJ2-7; D perhaps matches TRBD1 (7 bases). Germline assignment: CDR1 SGHDT and CDR2 YYEEEE. V was pared by 6 bases and J by 3 bases, with 16 bases between. The CDR3 spans 14 residues.

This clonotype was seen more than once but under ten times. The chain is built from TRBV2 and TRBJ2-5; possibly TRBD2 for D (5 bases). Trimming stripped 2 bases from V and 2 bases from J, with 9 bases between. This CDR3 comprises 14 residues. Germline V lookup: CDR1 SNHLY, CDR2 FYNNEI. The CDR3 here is CASSEIRDQETQYF. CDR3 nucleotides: TGTGCCAGCAGTGAAATCCGGGATCAAGAGACCCAGTACTTC.

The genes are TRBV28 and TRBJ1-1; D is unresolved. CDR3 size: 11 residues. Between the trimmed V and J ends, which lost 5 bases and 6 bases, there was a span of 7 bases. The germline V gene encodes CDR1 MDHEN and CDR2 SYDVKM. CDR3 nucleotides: TGTGCCAGCAGTCTCCGGGCTGAAGCTTTCTTT. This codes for CASSLRAEAFF.

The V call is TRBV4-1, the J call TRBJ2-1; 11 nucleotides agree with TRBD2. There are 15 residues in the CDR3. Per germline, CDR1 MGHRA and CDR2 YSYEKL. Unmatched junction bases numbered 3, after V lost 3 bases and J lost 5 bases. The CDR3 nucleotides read TGCGCCAGCAGCCAGGGACTAGCGGAGAACAATGAGCAGTTCTTC. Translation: CASSQGLAENNEQFF.

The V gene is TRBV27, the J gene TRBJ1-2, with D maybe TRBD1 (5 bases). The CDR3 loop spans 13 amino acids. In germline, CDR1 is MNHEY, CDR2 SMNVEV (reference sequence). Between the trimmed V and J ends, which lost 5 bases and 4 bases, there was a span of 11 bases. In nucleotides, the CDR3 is TGTGCCAGCAGTGCGGGACCGTTCTATGGCTACACCTTC. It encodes CASSAGPFYGYTF.

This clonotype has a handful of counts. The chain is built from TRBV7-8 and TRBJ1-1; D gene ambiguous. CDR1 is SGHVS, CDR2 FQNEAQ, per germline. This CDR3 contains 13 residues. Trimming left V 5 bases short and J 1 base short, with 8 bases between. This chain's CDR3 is CASSPLRNTEAFF. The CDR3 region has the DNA TGTGCCAGCAGCCCGCTGAGGAACACTGAAGCTTTCTTT.

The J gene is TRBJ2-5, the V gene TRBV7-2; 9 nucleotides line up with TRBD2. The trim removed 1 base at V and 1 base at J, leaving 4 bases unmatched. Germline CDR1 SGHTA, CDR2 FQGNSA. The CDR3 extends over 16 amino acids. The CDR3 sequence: CASSLGSGGIQETQYF. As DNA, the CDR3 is TGTGCCAGCAGCTTAGGCAGCGGGGGGATCCAAGAGACCCAGTACTTC. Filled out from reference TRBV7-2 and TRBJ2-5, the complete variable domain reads GAGVSQSPSNKVTEKGKDVELRCDPISGHTALYWYRQSLGQGLEFLIYFQGNSAPDKSGLPSDRFSAERTGGSVSTLTIQRTQQEDSAVYLCASSLGSGGIQETQYFGPGTRLLVL.

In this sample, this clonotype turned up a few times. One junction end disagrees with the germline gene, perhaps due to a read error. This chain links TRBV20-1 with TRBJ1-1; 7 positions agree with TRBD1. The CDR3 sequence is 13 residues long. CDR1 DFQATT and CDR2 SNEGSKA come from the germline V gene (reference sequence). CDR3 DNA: TGCAGTGCTGGGAAGACAGGGAACCCTGAAGCTTTCTTT. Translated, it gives CSAGKTGNPEAFF.

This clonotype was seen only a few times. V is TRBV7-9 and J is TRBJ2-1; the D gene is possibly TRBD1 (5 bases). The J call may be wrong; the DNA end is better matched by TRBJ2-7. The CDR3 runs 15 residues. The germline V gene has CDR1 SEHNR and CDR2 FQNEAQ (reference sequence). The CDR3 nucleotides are TGTGCCAGCAGCGTAGGAACAGGCGTCTCCTACGAGCAGTACTTC. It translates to CASSVGTGVSYEQYF.

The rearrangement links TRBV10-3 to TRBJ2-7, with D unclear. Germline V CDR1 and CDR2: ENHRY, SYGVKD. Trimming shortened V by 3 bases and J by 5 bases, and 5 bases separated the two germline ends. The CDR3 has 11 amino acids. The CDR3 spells CAISEGHEQYF. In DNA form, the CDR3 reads TGTGCCATCAGTGAAGGGCACGAGCAGTACTTC.

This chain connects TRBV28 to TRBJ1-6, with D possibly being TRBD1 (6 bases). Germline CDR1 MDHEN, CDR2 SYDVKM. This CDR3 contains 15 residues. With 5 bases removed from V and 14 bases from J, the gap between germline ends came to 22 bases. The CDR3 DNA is TGTGCCAGCAGTCCCACCCAGGGGATATCGAGAACCCTCCACTTT. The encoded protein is CASSPTQGISRTLHF. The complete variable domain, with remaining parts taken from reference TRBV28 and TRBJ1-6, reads DVKVTQSSRYLVKRTGEKVFLECVQDMDHENMFWYRQDPGLGLRLIYFSYDVKMKEKGDIPEGYSVSREKKERFSLILESASTNQTSMYLCASSPTQGISRTLHFGNGTRLTVT.

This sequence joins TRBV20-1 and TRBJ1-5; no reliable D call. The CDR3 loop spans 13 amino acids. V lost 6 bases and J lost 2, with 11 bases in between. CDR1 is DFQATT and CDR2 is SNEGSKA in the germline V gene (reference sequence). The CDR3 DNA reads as TGCAGTGCCCCTCTCGGTGGCAATCAGCCCCAGCATTTT. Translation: CSAPLGGNQPQHF.

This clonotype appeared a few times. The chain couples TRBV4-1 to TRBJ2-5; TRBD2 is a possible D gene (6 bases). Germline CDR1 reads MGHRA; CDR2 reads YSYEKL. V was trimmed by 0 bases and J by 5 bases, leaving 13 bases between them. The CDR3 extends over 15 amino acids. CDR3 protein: CASSQDLAVRETQYF. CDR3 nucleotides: TGCGCCAGCAGCCAAGATTTAGCGGTTCGGGAGACCCAGTACTTC.